This T cell receptor beta chain appears in the sequencing data of a study of blood T cell repertoires in COVID-19. In the study overall: The study drew acute and convalescent COVID-19 samples from the United States, Italy and Spain.

Using immunoSEQ multiplex PCR, the repertoire was profiled, and TCRdb retains in-frame clones only, with some absent. Of around 300,000 clones in the sample, 80% to 90% were seen once. Germline V lookup: CDR1 LNHNV, CDR2 YYDKDF (reference sequence). The CDR3 is 14 residues long. The V segment lost 3 bases and the J segment 8 bases; nucleotides outside the gene matches: 7. Enrollees, about 18 to 90 years old, lived in roughly 24 US areas. Assignments of participants to cohorts depended upon their own reported clinical history. The sample consisted of PBMCs or T cells enriched from blood (not recorded which). J is TRBJ2-1 and V is TRBV15, with 7 nucleotides matching TRBD1. The receptor was isolated from a young man who had recovered from COVID-19. CDR3 amino acids: CATSRPVGGYEQFF. The CDR3 nucleotides read TGTGCCACCAGCAGGCCAGTAGGGGGCTATGAGCAGTTCTTC.